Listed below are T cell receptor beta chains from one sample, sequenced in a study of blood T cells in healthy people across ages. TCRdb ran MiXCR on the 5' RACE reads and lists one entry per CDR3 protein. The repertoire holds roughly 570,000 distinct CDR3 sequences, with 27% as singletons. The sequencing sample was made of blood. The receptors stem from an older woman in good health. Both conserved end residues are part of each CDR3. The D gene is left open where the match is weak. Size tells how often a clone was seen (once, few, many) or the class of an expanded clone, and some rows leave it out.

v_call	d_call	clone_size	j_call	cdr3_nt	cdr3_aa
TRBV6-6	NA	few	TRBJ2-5	TGTGCCAGCAGTTACTCGAGGGGCGGAGAGACCCAGTACTTC	CASSYSRGGETQYF
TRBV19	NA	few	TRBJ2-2	TGTGCCAGTAGTAGGGGGGCGGGCGCGAACACCGGGGAGCTGTTTTTT	CASSRGAGANTGELFF
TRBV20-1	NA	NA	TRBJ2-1	TGCAGTGCTAGAGATGGGGGGAAACATAGTAGGAAGTACAATGAGCAGTTCTTC	CSARDGGKHSRKYNEQFF
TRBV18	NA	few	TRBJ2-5	TGTGCCAGCTCACCACCGAGCCCTCAAGAGACCCAGTACTTC	CASSPPSPQETQYF
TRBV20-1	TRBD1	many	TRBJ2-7	TGCAGTGCTAAAAGGACAGGGAGCGAGCAGTACTTC	CSAKRTGSEQYF
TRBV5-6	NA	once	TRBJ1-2	TGTGCCAGCAGCTTGGGGACAGTAATTGGCTACACCTTC	CASSLGTVIGYTF
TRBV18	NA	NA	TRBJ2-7	TGTGCCAGCTCACCTCCGACCCTAACTGACAGGCACCACTTC	CASSPPTLTDRHHF
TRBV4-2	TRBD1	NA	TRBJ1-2	TGTGCCAGCAGCCAGGAACAGGGGGAGCATTATGGCTACACCTTC	CASSQEQGEHYGYTF
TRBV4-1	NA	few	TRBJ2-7	TGCGCCAGCAGCCAAGATTGGGTGTACGAGCAGTACTTC	CASSQDWVYEQYF
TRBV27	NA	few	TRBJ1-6	TGTGCCAGCAGTTTATCAGGGGGACTTAATTCACCCCTCCACTTT	CASSLSGGLNSPLHF
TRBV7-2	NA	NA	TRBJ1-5	TGTGCCGGCAGCTTATTTGGGGAGAGAAATAGCAATCAGCCCCAGCATTTT	CAGSLFGERNSNQPQHF
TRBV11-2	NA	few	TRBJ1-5	TGTGCCAGCAGCTTAAACAGTGGCAGCAATCAGCCCCAGCATTTT	CASSLNSGSNQPQHF
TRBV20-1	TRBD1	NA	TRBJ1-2	TGCAGTGCCATACGACAGGGGCAGGGCTACACCTTC	CSAIRQGQGYTF
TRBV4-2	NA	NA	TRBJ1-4	TGTGCCAGCAGCCAAGATCTAGGTGAAAAACTGTTTTTT	CASSQDLGEKLFF
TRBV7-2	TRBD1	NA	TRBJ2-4	TGTGCCAGCAGCGCAAACAGGGGGGACATTCAGTACTTC	CASSANRGDIQYF
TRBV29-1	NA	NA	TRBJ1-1	TGCAGTGTTGGGCTACAGGGGAACACTGAAGCTTTCTTT	CSVGLQGNTEAFF
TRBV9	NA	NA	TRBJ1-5	TGTGCCAGCAGCCCGAGCCCAGGTCAGCCCCAGCATTTT	CASSPSPGQPQHF
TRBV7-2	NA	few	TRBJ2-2	TGTGCCAGCACCACCGGCCTCATCGGGACCGGGGAGCTGTTTTTT	CASTTGLIGTGELFF
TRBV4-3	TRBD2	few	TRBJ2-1	TGCGCCAGCACTGGCGAAACTAGCGGGAGGGGAGAGCAGTTCTTC	CASTGETSGRGEQFF
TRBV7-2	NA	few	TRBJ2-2	TGTGCCAGCAGCCCGCACGGGGAGCTGTTTTTT	CASSPHGELFF
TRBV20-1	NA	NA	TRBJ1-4	TGCAGTGCTAGAGTTCGTAGAGGACTCGGGGAAAAACTGTTTTTT	CSARVRRGLGEKLFF
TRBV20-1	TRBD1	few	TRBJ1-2	TGCAGTGCTATAGACAGGGGGGTTGATGGCTACACCTTC	CSAIDRGVDGYTF
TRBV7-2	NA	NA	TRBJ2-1	TGTGCCAGCAGCGAACGGTTGAGTAGAAACAATGAGCAGTTCTTC	CASSERLSRNNEQFF
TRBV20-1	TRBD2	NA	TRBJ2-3	TGCAGTGCTAGAGACGCTCGGCGGGGGGTGGATACGCAGTATTTT	CSARDARRGVDTQYF
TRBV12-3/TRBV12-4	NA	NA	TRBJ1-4	TGTGCCAGCAGTTTAAGGCGTGGCAGGGACTATGAAAAACTGTTTTTT	CASSLRRGRDYEKLFF
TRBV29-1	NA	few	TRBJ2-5	TGCAGCGTTGAAACAGGGACGGAGACCCAGTACTTC	CSVETGTETQYF
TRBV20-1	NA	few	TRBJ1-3	TGCAGTGCCCAATTTTCAGAGATGGGAAACACCATATATTTT	CSAQFSEMGNTIYF
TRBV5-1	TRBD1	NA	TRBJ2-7	TGCGCCAGCGGCTTCCTACAGGGGTCGGGGGAGCAGTACTTC	CASGFLQGSGEQYF
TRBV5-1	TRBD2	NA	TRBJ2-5	TGCGCCAGCGCAACCGGGACTAGCGGGGGGACCCAGTACTTC	CASATGTSGGTQYF
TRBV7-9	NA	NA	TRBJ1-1	TGTGCCAGCAGCCCCTGGACAGACCTGAACACTGAAGCTTTCTTT	CASSPWTDLNTEAFF
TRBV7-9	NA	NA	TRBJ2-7	TGTGCCAGCAGCTTAGTTGGCGGCCTCTCCTACGAGCAGTACTTC	CASSLVGGLSYEQYF
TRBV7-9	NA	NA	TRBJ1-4	TGTGCCAGCAGCTCTCCAGGTTACCCTAATGAAAAACTGTTTTTT	CASSSPGYPNEKLFF
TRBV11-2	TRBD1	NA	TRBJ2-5	TGTGCCAGCAGCAAGGGGGCAAAAGAGACCCAGTACTTC	CASSKGAKETQYF
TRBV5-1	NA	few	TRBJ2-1	TGCGCCAGCAGACCAGACAGCTCCCCCTACAATGAGCAGTTCTTC	CASRPDSSPYNEQFF
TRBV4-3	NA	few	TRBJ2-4	TGCGCCAGCAGCCAAGATAATATTCATCACGAAAACATTCAGTACTTC	CASSQDNIHHENIQYF
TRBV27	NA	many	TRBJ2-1	TGTGCCAGCAGTTGGAAAAAAGGGGAAACTGAGCAGTTCTTC	CASSWKKGETEQFF
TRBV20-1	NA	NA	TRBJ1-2	TGCAGTGCCCCAACAGTCCCATGGGGGGGCTACACCTTC	CSAPTVPWGGYTF
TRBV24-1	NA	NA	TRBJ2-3	TGTGCCACCAGTGTCGAAGCGGTAAGCACAGATACGCAGTATTTT	CATSVEAVSTDTQYF
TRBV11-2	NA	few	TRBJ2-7	TGTGCCAGCGAGGATCGGAGGGGGCTTCCCTCCGCCGAGCAGTACTTC	CASEDRRGLPSAEQYF
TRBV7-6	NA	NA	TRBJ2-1	TGTGCCAGCAGCTTGGGAGTAGGCGATGAGCAGTTCTTC	CASSLGVGDEQFF
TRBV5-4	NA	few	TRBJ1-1	TGTGCCAGCAGCCTCCCAGGGGCCAGGAACACTGAAGCTTTCTTT	CASSLPGARNTEAFF
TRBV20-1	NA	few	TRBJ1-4	TGCAGTGCAACCCAGGGTTTTGATGAAAAACTGTTTTTT	CSATQGFDEKLFF
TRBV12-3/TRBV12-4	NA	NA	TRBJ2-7	TGTGCCAGCAGCCTTCCAGGGATTCACGAGCAGTACTTC	CASSLPGIHEQYF
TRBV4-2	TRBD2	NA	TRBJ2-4	TGTGCCAGCAGCCAAGAAGAGAGCGGGGGGACTATAGCCAAAAACATTCAGTACTTC	CASSQEESGGTIAKNIQYF
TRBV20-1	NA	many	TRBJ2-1	TGCAGTGCTGGAAGTCTCGATCCAAGCTCCTACAATGAGCAGTTCTTC	CSAGSLDPSSYNEQFF
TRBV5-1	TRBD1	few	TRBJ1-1	TGCGCCAGCAGCTTGGAAGTCGGACAGGAAGAGGCTTTCTTT	CASSLEVGQEEAFF
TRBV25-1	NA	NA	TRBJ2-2	TGTGCCAGCAGTGAATATCAGGGTACCTCCGGGGAGTTGTTTTTT	CASSEYQGTSGELFF
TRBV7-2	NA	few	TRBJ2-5	TGTGCCAGCAGCCCGGGCCAATGGTCCAAGACCCAGTACTTC	CASSPGQWSKTQYF
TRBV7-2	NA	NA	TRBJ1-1	TGTGCCAGCAGCTTTGATGGGGGGGGACTTGAAGCTTTCTTT	CASSFDGGGLEAFF
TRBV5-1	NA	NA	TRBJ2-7	TGCGCCAGCAGCTTGGGCATTCTGGGGCACGAGCAGTACTTC	CASSLGILGHEQYF
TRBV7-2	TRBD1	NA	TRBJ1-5	TGTGCCAGCAGCGCCGACAGGGCCCAGCCCCAGCATTTT	CASSADRAQPQHF
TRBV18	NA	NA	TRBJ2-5	TGTGCCAGCTCACCGCAAAGTGCTATACAAGAGACCCAGTACTTC	CASSPQSAIQETQYF
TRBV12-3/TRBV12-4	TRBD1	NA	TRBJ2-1	TGTGCCAGCAGTTCTCGACAGGGTGTGGTCGGCGAGCAGTTCTTC	CASSSRQGVVGEQFF
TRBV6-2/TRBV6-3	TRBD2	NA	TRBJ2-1	TGTGCCAGCGCTCTGCGGGGGACTTACAATGAGCAGTTCTTC	CASALRGTYNEQFF
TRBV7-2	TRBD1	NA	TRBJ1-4	TGTGCCAGCAGCTTTTCCTCAGGGGGAGTCGGTGGAAAACTGTTTTTT	CASSFSSGGVGGKLFF
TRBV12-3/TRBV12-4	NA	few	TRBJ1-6	TGTGCCAGCGGTAGGGTGGGTTCACCCCTCCACTTT	CASGRVGSPLHF
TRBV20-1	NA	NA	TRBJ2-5	TGCAGTGCTGTTAACGGTCGGGAGACCCAGTACTTC	CSAVNGRETQYF